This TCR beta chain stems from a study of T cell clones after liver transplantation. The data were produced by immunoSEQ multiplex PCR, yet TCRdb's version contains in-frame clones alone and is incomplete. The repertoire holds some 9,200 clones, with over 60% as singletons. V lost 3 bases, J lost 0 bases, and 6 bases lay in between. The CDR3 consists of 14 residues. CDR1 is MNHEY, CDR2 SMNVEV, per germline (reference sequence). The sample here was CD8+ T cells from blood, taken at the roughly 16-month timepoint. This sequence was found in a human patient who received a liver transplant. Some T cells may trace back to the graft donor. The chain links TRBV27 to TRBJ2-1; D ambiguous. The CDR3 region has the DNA TGTGCCAGCAGTTTCTCTAGCTCCTACAATGAGCAGTTCTTC. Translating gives CASSFSSSYNEQFF.